The following is a T cell receptor (beta chain) sequence with its context. At least ten counts were recorded for this clonotype. The specificity of this receptor is unknown. No base quality information exists; no much larger clone differs at one position. These data come from a study of neurological immune-mediated disorders (dated by TCRdb to about 2019). In the study overall: Peripheral blood TCR-beta repertoires from HTLV-I-associated myelopathy (HAM/TSP) patients, multiple sclerosis patients and healthy controls were compared by UMI-based sequencing. The 90 to 110 TCR-beta libraries covered PBMC samples along with longitudinal samples, technical triplicates, and paired sorted CD4+ and CD8+ T-cell subsets. Longitudinal HAM/TSP and healthy donors had 3 time-points each (3-40 month intervals). The cohort was made up of 60 to 75 subjects, consisting of 15 or so HAM/TSP patients, about 34 multiple sclerosis patients and 20 or so healthy controls.

This sample's time point label indicates: longitudinal time-point 3. Unsorted PBMC libraries were generated from 2 million PBMCs stored in RNAlater at -80 °C until RNA extraction. Peripheral blood was subjected to Ficoll-Hypaque density gradient centrifugation to isolate PBMCs, which were then cryopreserved in liquid nitrogen. To synthesize cDNA, template-switch 5'RACE was performed with a primer carrying a 10-nucleotide random unique molecular identifier so that each TCR transcript was tagged. Over 180 million TCR-beta sequences, covering 15-18 subjects, were produced in each sequencing run. The RNeasy kit was used for extraction of total RNA. The KAPA Real-time Library Amplification kit was used to amplify TCR-beta VDJ regions with primers targeting the TCR constant region and the 5'RACE anchor. A first PCR added sample indexes and Illumina adaptors, and a second PCR then raised library yield. The roughly 650 bp TCR product was size-selected on a 2% E-gel SizeSelection system after Ampure bead purification. Before pooling, libraries had their quality checked on a Bioanalyzer, their concentration measured with Qubit, and their quantity determined with the Kapa Library Quantification kit. Paired-end 2 x 150 bp sequencing of the libraries was performed on an Illumina HiSeq 2500. To increase sequence diversity, roughly 24-31% phiX was spiked into each library pool. Regarding the original processing steps: Quality-filtered reads were processed with the UMI-based MiGEC pipeline, which removed over 85% of raw TCR sequences during error correction. VDJ genes were aligned to IMGT germline references, and each clonotype was defined by a unique CDR3 amino acid sequence together with V-J genes. Clonal expansion, Shannon diversity and CDR3 relatedness were evaluated with VDJtools (CalcPairwiseDistances, ClusterSamples), while phylogenetic trees were built in CLCbio workbench. Clones with at least 8 unique UMIs were defined as expanded, with this threshold being based on coefficient-of-variation modelling across technical triplicates. TCRdb trimmed the raw reads at Q25, called clones with MiXCR and kept productive beta chains. Each entry is one CDR3 protein sequence, shown with its most common DNA and genes. TCRdb's processing, not the study's, gives the V and J calls here. The sample records approximately 47,000 distinct CDR3 sequences, roughly an eighth of which are singletons. Around 9% of the sample goes to the ten largest clones.

In the germline V gene, CDR1 corresponds to SGHAT and CDR2 to FQNNGV. At the junction V is shortened by 2 bases and J by 13 bases, with 15 bases in between. Spanning cysteine to phenylalanine, the CDR3 consists of 13 amino acids. The kept DNA is CDR3 alone, 39 bases in frame from the first base. Points the paper makes about the study in general: No identical CDR3 amino acid sequences were shared among expanded clones across subjects, suggesting private TCR-beta repertoires in all groups. TCR clonal expansion was highest in HAM/TSP patients and lowest in MS patients, with MS patients falling below even healthy controls.

Material: PBMCs. This receptor was obtained from a male donor with HTLV-1-associated myelopathy (HAM/TSP). The chain is made from TRBV11-2 and TRBJ2-1; a tentative D match to TRBD2 spans 7 bases. The nucleotides are TGTGCCAGCAGCTTAATGGCGGGGGCCACCCAGTTCTTC. This sequence encodes CASSLMAGATQFF.